A selection of T cell receptor beta chains follows, all from one sample in a study of blood T cells in healthy people across ages. MiXCR, run by TCRdb on the 5' RACE reads, gives a single entry per CDR3 protein. The table shows some 940,000 distinct CDR3 sequences, with about 29% occurring only once. These records were also assigned to another study, of T cells of mothers and their children.

The material sequenced was blood. The receptor source for this set is a woman aged 40-49 years in good health. Both conserved end residues are trimmed from each CDR3.

TRBV7-8 13 ASSGRSLVADTQY
TRBV4-3 12 ASSQDRGGWEQY
TRBV5-1 15 ASSLVSPGTPNYERY
TRBV4-2 13 ASSQEEGVHYEQY
TRBV28 12 ASSGNLAKNIQY
TRBV10-3 9 ATLGQTEQY
TRBV7-3 12 TSSTLADTDTQY
TRBV12-3/TRBV12-4 11 ASSWEGYNEQF
TRBV28 13 ASSPYKQAQETQY
TRBV15 12 ATSRGDRESGYT
TRBV5-5 11 ASQTGQGYGYT
TRBV10-3 11 AISERREETQY
TRBV7-3 13 ASSLIGGPPGEQY
TRBV5-1 11 ASSEGQAYGYT
TRBV4-3 13 ASSQDRGRGQGYT
TRBV27 12 ASSLYSGTAEAF
TRBV28 11 ASLTVANTEAF
TRBV7-2 14 ASSLASTGGDEKLF